This TCR beta chain appears in the sequencing data of a study of cytomegalovirus exposure and HLA in healthy donors. Overall study: Approximately 80 million unique TCRs, all from HLA-typed donors, were included in an early release of the data. Study-wide results and limits: Exclusion applied to some V segments, including TRBV6-2 and TRBV6-3, as they were indistinguishable. Follow-up analysis found HLA locus-dependent TCR association rates, highest for DRB1 and lowest for HLA-C.

V lost 6 bases to trimming and J lost 4 bases, with 14 bases between them. CDR1 and CDR2 from the germline V gene are MNHNS and SASEGT. The CDR3 runs to 14 residues. Comments on this clone: Its target is not known.

PCR was performed using 60 Vbeta and 13 Jbeta primers. In the original workflow: Roughly 12 million shared chains were among some 80 million unique TCR beta chains counted in a later analysis. Sequenced by immunoSEQ multiplex PCR; TCRdb stores in-frame clones only, minus some. V and J calls and clone size are copied from that table; D and trimming were computed from the DNA. The sample has about 180,000 clones, around 76% seen once. Sequenced material: PBMCs. The origin of this receptor is a woman under 40 in good health and CMV-seropositive. The gene calls are TRBV6-1 and TRBJ2-3; tentatively, D is TRBD1 (6 bases). The DNA of the CDR3 is TGTGCCAGCAGCCAGGGGCAGCCACCAGATACGCAGTATTTT. Amino acids: CASSQGQPPDTQYF.